This TCR beta chain originates from a study of blood T cell repertoires in COVID-19. Study-wide background: COVID-19 samples collected from the United States, Italy and Spain covered acute and convalescent phases. In each case, the material was cDNA or gDNA derived from T cells, B-cell-depleted T cells, or PBMCs.

Patients at the Seattle site were enrolled during active infection and followed longitudinally. The CDR3 is 15 residues long. Germline values: CDR1 MGHRA, CDR2 YSYEKL. Regarding this clone: One junction end disagrees with the germline gene, perhaps due to a read error.

In the authors' workflow: Nucleated cell counts were estimated from reference gene primer amplification. Sequencing used immunoSEQ multiplex PCR; TCRdb keeps in-frame clones, though not all of them. The D gene and trimming were derived from the DNA, and the V and J assignments and clone size from that table. The sample yields about 100,000 clones, approximately 90% seen once. Sequences were obtained from peripheral blood. The V gene is TRBV4-1, the J gene TRBJ2-3; 8 bases agree with TRBD1. This TCR was sampled from a woman aged 50 to 60 with COVID-19, enrolled during active disease. CDR3 sequence reads: CPSSRQGPSTDTQYF. DNA of the CDR3: TGCCCCAGCAGCCGACAGGGGCCTAGCACAGATACGCAGTATTTT.